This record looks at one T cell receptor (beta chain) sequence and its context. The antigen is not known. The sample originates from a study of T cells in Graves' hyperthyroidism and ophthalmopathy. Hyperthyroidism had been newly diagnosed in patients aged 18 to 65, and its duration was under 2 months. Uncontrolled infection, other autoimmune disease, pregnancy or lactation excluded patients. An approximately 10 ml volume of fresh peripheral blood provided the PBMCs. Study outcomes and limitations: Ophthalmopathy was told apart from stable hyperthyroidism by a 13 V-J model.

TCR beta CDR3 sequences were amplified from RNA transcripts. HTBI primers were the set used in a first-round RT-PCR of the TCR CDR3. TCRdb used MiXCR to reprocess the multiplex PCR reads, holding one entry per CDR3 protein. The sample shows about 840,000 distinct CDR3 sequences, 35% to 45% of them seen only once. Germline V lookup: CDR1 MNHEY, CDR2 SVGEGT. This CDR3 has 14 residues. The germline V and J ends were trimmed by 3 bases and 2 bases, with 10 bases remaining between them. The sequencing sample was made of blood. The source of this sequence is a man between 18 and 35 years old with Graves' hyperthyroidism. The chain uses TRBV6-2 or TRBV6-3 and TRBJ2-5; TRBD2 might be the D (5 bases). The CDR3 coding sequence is TGTGCCAGCAGTTATCTGGACTTTCAAGAGACCCAGTACTTC. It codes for CASSYLDFQETQYF.